This T cell receptor beta chain was recovered during a study of blood T cell repertoires in COVID-19. Overall study context: Acute and convalescent COVID-19 samples came from the United States, Italy and Spain. The cDNA or gDNA used as material had been derived from T cells, B-cell-depleted T cells, or PBMCs.

V was shortened by 3 bases and J by 4 bases, with 7 bases between the two germline ends. CDR3 length: 13 residues. This clone showed up just a few times. Authors' analysis steps: Quantification of nucleated cells was approximated via reference gene primer amplification. Assay used: immunoSEQ multiplex PCR; TCRdb lists only in-frame clones, some missing. Clone size and V and J calls were adopted from that table, with D and trimming inferred from the DNA. The sample contains about 20,000 clones, roughly 78% of which appear only once. The chain links TRBV12-3 or TRBV12-4 to TRBJ1-5; weak D call: TRBD1 (6 bases). The sequenced sample was peripheral blood. This receptor was obtained from a man older than 75 with acute or convalescent COVID-19. Here the CDR3 reads CASSLGQNQPQHF. DNA of the CDR3: TGTGCCAGCAGTTTGGGACAAAATCAGCCCCAGCATTTT.